This is a list of T cell receptor beta chains from one sample in a study of beta chain features in type 1 diabetes. Here immunoSEQ multiplex PCR was the method, and the copy in TCRdb shows in-frame clones only, minus some. This table has about 620,000 clones, around a sixth appearing once. The sequenced sample was naive CD4+ T cells from blood. These receptors were obtained from a man between 18 and 29 years old in good health. The CDR3 runs from the conserved cysteine through the conserved F or W. D genes are given only for firm matches. Clone size, where shown, is once, few, many, or a class for clones that have expanded.

NA,TRBV27,NA,TRBJ2-7,TGTGCCAGCAGCTCCGGGAGACTCTACGAGCAGTACTTC,CASSSGRLYEQYF
NA,TRBV7-2,few,TRBJ2-7,TGTGCCAGCAGCGCCTTGAGTCTGGATTCCTACGAGCAGTACTTC,CASSALSLDSYEQYF
TRBD2,TRBV30,few,TRBJ2-7,TGTGCCTGGAGTGCCTGGAGGACTAGCGGGGGGCACTACGAGCAGTACTTC,CAWSAWRTSGGHYEQYF
NA,TRBV30,few,TRBJ2-7,TGTGCCTGGAGTGTAGACGAGCAGTACTTC,CAWSVDEQYF
NA,TRBV5-1,NA,TRBJ2-1,TGCGCCAGCAGCGAGACAGGCAAGAGGAATGAGCAGTTCTTC,CASSETGKRNEQFF
TRBD1,TRBV7-2,few,TRBJ1-5,TGTGCCAGCAGCTTCCAGGGGGGGCATCAGCCCCAGCATTTT,CASSFQGGHQPQHF
TRBD1,TRBV5-6,NA,TRBJ1-3,TGTGCCAGCAGCTTAGGGACAGGGAAAGGGGGAAACACCATATATTTT,CASSLGTGKGGNTIYF
NA,TRBV28,few,TRBJ2-5,TGTGCCAGCACCTCAATCGACAAGACCCAGTACTTC,CASTSIDKTQYF
NA,TRBV6-5,NA,TRBJ1-2,TGTGCCAGCAGTGCACAGGGAATTAGTAACTATGGCTACACCTTC,CASSAQGISNYGYTF
TRBD2,TRBV5-4,NA,TRBJ2-1,TGTGCCAGCAGCTTGGAGCTAGCGGGAAACAATGAGCAGTTCTTC,CASSLELAGNNEQFF
TRBD1,TRBV11-1,NA,TRBJ2-7,TGTGCCAGCAGCCCCTTCGGACAGGGTGAATACGAGCAGTACTTC,CASSPFGQGEYEQYF
NA,TRBV18,NA,TRBJ2-3,TGTGCCAGCTCACCCACCAGCACAGATACGCAGTATTTT,CASSPTSTDTQYF
NA,TRBV6-6,few,TRBJ1-5,TGTGCCAGCAGTTACCTGAACGTGGGGAATCAGCCCCAGCATTTT,CASSYLNVGNQPQHF
NA,TRBV2,NA,TRBJ2-5,TGTGCCAGCAGTGAAGGCCGGCGGGGTCCGGAGACCCAGTACTTC,CASSEGRRGPETQYF
NA,TRBV6-6,NA,TRBJ2-2,TGTGCCAGCGCGACAGGACTAACCGGGGAGCTGTTTTTT,CASATGLTGELFF
NA,TRBV10-3,few,TRBJ1-2,TGTGCCATCACACAGGAATCAGGCTACACCTTC,CAITQESGYTF
TRBD1,TRBV10-3,few,TRBJ2-5,TGTGCCATCCGACCGGGACAGGGGCCACAAGAGACCCAGTACTTC,CAIRPGQGPQETQYF
NA,TRBV7-2,once,TRBJ2-4,TGTGCCAGCAGCTCGACAGGCGTAGCCAAAAACATTCAGTACTTC,CASSSTGVAKNIQYF
TRBD2,TRBV10-3,few,TRBJ2-2,TGTGCCACCGGACTAGCGGAGAACACCGGGGAGCTGTTTTTT,CATGLAENTGELFF
TRBD2,TRBV7-2,NA,TRBJ2-2,TGTGCCAGCAGCTTACCGGGAGGGGACACCGGGGAGCTGTTTTTT,CASSLPGGDTGELFF
TRBD1,TRBV30,few,TRBJ2-1,TGTGCCTGGAGAGGGGGCTATGAGCAGTTCTTC,CAWRGGYEQFF
NA,TRBV6-5,few,TRBJ1-2,TGTGCCAGCAGTCCCGGGGCAGGGCCCTATGGCTACACCTTC,CASSPGAGPYGYTF
NA,TRBV7-9,NA,TRBJ1-3,TGTGCCAGCACCCGCTTCCGGGCATTGTATGGAAACACCATATATTTT,CASTRFRALYGNTIYF
NA,TRBV19,NA,TRBJ2-1,TGTGCCAGTAGTATAGGGGTGCGACCAAGATACAATGAGCAGTTCTTC,CASSIGVRPRYNEQFF
NA,TRBV29-1,few,TRBJ1-2,TGCAGCGTTCGGAATCGGACAGCTTATGGCTACACCTTC,CSVRNRTAYGYTF
TRBD2,TRBV29-1,few,TRBJ2-7,TGCAGCGTTGAATTCGGCGGGAGGCCTACTCCCTACGAGCAGTACTTC,CSVEFGGRPTPYEQYF
TRBD1,TRBV7-2,few,TRBJ1-1,TGTGCCACCGTACAGGGGGCGCTTGGGACTGAAGCTTTCTTT,CATVQGALGTEAFF
TRBD1,TRBV2,few,TRBJ2-6,TGTGCCAGCCATCTGGGCGGGACAGGGCCCCGAGATGGGGCCAACGTCCTGACTTTC,CASHLGGTGPRDGANVLTF
NA,TRBV18,NA,TRBJ1-1,TGTGCCAGCTCACCACCGCCAACCAACACTGAAGCTTTCTTT,CASSPPPTNTEAFF
NA,TRBV9,NA,TRBJ2-2,TGTGCCAGCAGCGACCAGCGGACGAACACCGGGGAGCTGTTTTTT,CASSDQRTNTGELFF
NA,TRBV10-3,many,TRBJ2-7,TGTGCCATAGAAGGGGGAGCGGGCGAGCAGTACTTC,CAIEGGAGEQYF
NA,TRBV21-1,NA,TRBJ1-5,TGTGCCAGCAGCCCTCTCTGGGGGGCTAGGGGAGGCAATCAGCCCCAGCATTTT,CASSPLWGARGGNQPQHF
NA,TRBV5-1,few,TRBJ2-1,TGCGCCAGCAGCTTGAAGGGGGAGCAGTTCTTC,CASSLKGEQFF
NA,TRBV5-1,NA,TRBJ2-7,TGCGCCAGCAGCTTGGAGGGGTACGAGCAGTACTTC,CASSLEGYEQYF
NA,TRBV5-1,NA,TRBJ1-1,TGCGCCAGCAGCCGTACGAACACTGAAGCTTTCTTT,CASSRTNTEAFF
TRBD2,TRBV11-2,few,TRBJ2-1,TGTGCCAGCAGCCCTATAGCGGGGGGCTCCTACAATGAGCAGTTCTTC,CASSPIAGGSYNEQFF
TRBD1,TRBV9,NA,TRBJ1-1,TGTGCCAGCAGCGAGGAACAGGGGTACACTGAAGCTTTCTTT,CASSEEQGYTEAFF
NA,TRBV30,few,TRBJ2-2,TGTGCCTGGAGATCCGGGACGGACACCGGGGAGCTGTTTTTT,CAWRSGTDTGELFF
NA,TRBV9,NA,TRBJ1-4,TGTGCCAGCAGCCTCATGTCAGGGTCCGGTAATGAAAAACTGTTTTTT,CASSLMSGSGNEKLFF
TRBD1,TRBV5-1,few,TRBJ2-7,TGCGCCAGCAGCCCGGGGACAGGGAGGTACGAGCAGTACTTC,CASSPGTGRYEQYF
NA,TRBV4-1,NA,TRBJ2-5,TGCGCCAGCAGCCAATTAGTTTCAGGCCTCGGGGCCCTTCAAGAGACCCAGTACTTC,CASSQLVSGLGALQETQYF
NA,TRBV19,NA,TRBJ1-5,TGTGCCAGTAGTATCGGGGGGAGGAAGGAGCCCCAGCATTTT,CASSIGGRKEPQHF
NA,TRBV6-6,NA,TRBJ2-3,TGTGCCAGCAGTTACTCCAGGACTCACACAGATACGCAGTATTTT,CASSYSRTHTDTQYF
TRBD1,TRBV28,NA,TRBJ1-1,TGTGCCAGCAGTGTGGACAGGGGGCGAGGGGCTTTCTTT,CASSVDRGRGAFF
NA,TRBV4-2,few,TRBJ2-7,TGTGCCAGCAGCCAAGTGAACGTAGGCTCCTACGAGCAGTACTTC,CASSQVNVGSYEQYF
TRBD2,TRBV27,NA,TRBJ2-1,TGTGCCAGCAGAAAAGGGTGGGTAGCGGGGGCCCTGTACAATGAGCAGTTCTTC,CASRKGWVAGALYNEQFF
NA,TRBV5-1,NA,TRBJ2-7,TGCGCCAGCAGCTACAACTACGAGCAGTACTTC,CASSYNYEQYF
NA,TRBV7-9,few,TRBJ1-2,TGTGCCAGCAATCCGGGGCGGGGCGGCTATGGCTACACCTTC,CASNPGRGGYGYTF
NA,TRBV27,NA,TRBJ2-2,TGTGCCAGCAGTTTTTGGGTTACCGGGGAGCTGTTTTTT,CASSFWVTGELFF
NA,TRBV15,NA,TRBJ1-1,TGTGCCACCAGTCCCCCATTCACTGAAGCTTTCTTT,CATSPPFTEAFF
NA,TRBV2,few,TRBJ1-3,TGTGCCAGCAGTGTAGATGGATCGGGTTTCGCTGGAAACACCATATATTTT,CASSVDGSGFAGNTIYF
NA,TRBV9,NA,TRBJ2-5,TGTGCCAGCAGCGTAGCTGCGGGGAGAGAGACCCAGTACTTC,CASSVAAGRETQYF